These 22 T cell receptor beta chains share one sample of origin, sequenced in a study of cytomegalovirus exposure and HLA in healthy donors (dated by TCRdb to 2016 to 2017). Library preparation was by the immunoSEQ multiplex PCR assay. TCRdb re-hosts the immuneACCESS table, in-frame sequences only. Its copies lack some clones; in the studies checked, an unresolved V gene accounts for under half of them, and the cause for the rest is not known. The sample profile shows 110,000 to 150,000 clones; about nine tenths of them were found once. 2.5% to 3.5% of the sample is held by the ten biggest clonotypes. Sequenced: PBMCs. Receptors originate from a man aged 18 to 29 in good health and CMV-seronegative.

The gene calls are TRBV7-8 and TRBJ1-5; D unclear. Germline assignment: CDR1 SGHVS and CDR2 FQNEAQ. This CDR3 spans 15 amino acids. The V and J ends lost 0 bases and 7 bases respectively, with 13 bases between them. The CDR3 DNA follows: TGTGCCAGCAGCTTAGCCCGATTCCCGGGGCAGCCCCAGCATTTT. This gives the protein CASSLARFPGQPQHF. The entire variable domain, with the rest obtained from reference TRBV7-8 and TRBJ1-5, is as follows: GAGVSQSPRYKVAKRGQDVALRCDPISGHVSLFWYQQALGQGPEFLTYFQNEAQLDKSGLPSDRFFAERPEGSVSTLKIQRTQQEDSAVYLCASSLARFPGQPQHFGDGTRLSIL.

The rearrangement uses TRBV27 and TRBJ2-7; TRBD1 matches 11 bases. The CDR3 is 15 residues long. CDR1 is MNHEY and CDR2 is SMNVEV in the germline V gene (reference sequence). V was pared by 1 base and J by 2 bases, with 1 base of the junction left unmatched. CDR3 bases: TGTGCCAGCAGTTTATGGACAGGGGGCCCCTACGAGCAGTACTTC. This gives the protein CASSLWTGGPYEQYF.

This chain joins TRBV5-1 and TRBJ2-6; TRBD1 matches 7 bases. This CDR3 contains 16 residues. The germline CDR1 and CDR2 sequences are SGHRS and YFSETQ. Trimming took 4 bases from V and 0 from J; bases not matched to a gene: 4. CDR3: CASSLGQLSGANVLTF. In DNA form, the CDR3 reads TGCGCCAGCAGCCTGGGACAGCTCTCTGGGGCCAACGTCCTGACTTTC.

The chain links TRBV4-2 to TRBJ1-5; D remains unclear. Between the trimmed V and J ends, which lost 0 bases and 5 bases, there was a span of 5 bases. The length of the CDR3 is 13 residues. CDR1 is LGHNA and CDR2 is YNFKEQ in the germline V gene. As DNA, the CDR3 is TGTGCCAGCAGCCAAGATGGAGATCAGCCCCAGCATTTT. Its protein is CASSQDGDQPQHF.

The V call is TRBV6-6, the J call TRBJ1-6, with D possibly being TRBD1 (6 bases). This CDR3 region has 15 residues. Deletions cut 6 bases from V and 9 bases from J, with 18 bases between. The germline CDR1 and CDR2 sequences are MNHNY and SVGAGI (reference sequence). Here the CDR3 reads CASSQGTGRASPLHF. The DNA of the CDR3 is TGTGCCAGCAGCCAGGGTACAGGGAGAGCTTCACCCCTCCACTTT.

The chain has TRBV27 and TRBJ2-1; D may be TRBD1 (5 bases). Germline values: CDR1 MNHEY, CDR2 SMNVEV (reference sequence). Trimming took off 5 bases at V and 10 bases at J, with 12 bases between the two ends. This CDR3 contains 12 residues. Here the CDR3 DNA reads TGTGCCAGCAGTGCGGCAGCAGGGGAGCAGTTCTTC. It encodes CASSAAAGEQFF.

The gene calls are TRBV6-1 and TRBJ1-4; D remains ambiguous. From germline, CDR1 is MNHNS and CDR2 SASEGT. This CDR3 is 13 amino acids long. Between the trimmed V and J ends, which lost 6 bases and 10 bases, there was a span of 15 bases. The CDR3 protein is CASRDPPGLKLFF. For the CDR3, the DNA is TGTGCCAGCAGAGACCCCCCCGGACTAAAACTGTTTTTT.

This clone was detected only once. The V gene is TRBV11-2, the J gene TRBJ2-7, with D tentatively TRBD1 (6 bases). The CDR3 extends over 15 amino acids. Between the trimmed V and J ends, which lost 1 base and 0 bases, there was a span of 10 bases. The germline V gene has CDR1 SGHAT and CDR2 FQNNGV. The CDR3 bases are TGTGCCAGCAGCTTAGGACAGGTTTTCTCCTACGAGCAGTACTTC. It yields the protein CASSLGQVFSYEQYF.

This chain joins TRBV5-6 and TRBJ1-2; D gene ambiguous. CDR1 and CDR2 from the germline V gene are SGHDT and YYEEEE. The CDR3 is 13 residues long. V lost 0 bases, J lost 3 bases, and 6 bases lay in between. The CDR3 coding sequence is TGTGCCAGCAGCTTGGACATCCACTATGGCTACACCTTC. Its protein is CASSLDIHYGYTF.

The rearrangement uses TRBV7-9 and TRBJ2-2; 12 nucleotides align to TRBD1. V trimming: 6 bases; J trimming: 13 bases; junction bases outside the gene matches: 12. The CDR3 length is 15 residues. The germline V gene encodes CDR1 SEHNR and CDR2 FQNEAQ (reference sequence). The chain's CDR3 is CASSRDRGRLRGLFF. For the CDR3, the DNA is TGTGCCAGCAGTCGGGACAGGGGGCGTCTTCGAGGGCTGTTTTTT.

The J gene is TRBJ1-1, the V gene TRBV5-1, with unresolved D. Germline V gene lookup returns CDR1 SGHRS and CDR2 YFSETQ. CDR3 length equals 14 residues. Trimming pared 1 base from V and 0 bases from J, leaving 7 bases between. The CDR3 protein is CASSLRSMNTEAFF. The CDR3 DNA reads as TGCGCCAGCAGCTTGAGGAGCATGAACACTGAAGCTTTCTTT.

CDR3 residues: CASSIDRGLGNQPQHF. The CDR3 bases are TGTGCCAGTAGTATAGACAGGGGATTGGGCAATCAGCCCCAGCATTTT. V and J are TRBV19 and TRBJ1-5, with D possibly being TRBD1 (6 bases). Trimming shortened V by 0 bases and J by 2 bases, and 11 bases separated the two germline ends. CDR3 length equals 16 residues. Germline CDR1 LNHDA, CDR2 SQIVND (reference sequence).

The rearrangement links TRBV7-8 to TRBJ2-6; D might be TRBD2 (6 bases). CDR1 and CDR2 (germline): SGHVS, FQNEAQ. This CDR3 is 17 amino acids long. V lost 6 bases and J 4 bases, leaving 19 bases between the germline ends. The CDR3 DNA follows: TGTGCCAGCAGGGGGGGATGGTCCCCTTTAGGGGCCAACGTCCTGACTTTC. Translation: CASRGGWSPLGANVLTF.

The chain is built from TRBV7-2 and TRBJ1-4, with D perhaps matching TRBD1 (5 bases). The CDR3 length is 14 residues. V was shortened by 2 bases and J by 8 bases, with 12 bases between the two germline ends. Per germline, CDR1 SGHTA and CDR2 FQGNSA. CDR3 sequence reads: CASSLSRDGEKLFF. In nucleotides, the CDR3 is TGTGCCAGCAGCTTAAGCAGGGATGGGGAAAAACTGTTTTTT.

V usage is TRBV15 and J usage is TRBJ2-1; D is perhaps TRBD2 (6 bases). The CDR3 is 14 residues long. The germline CDR1 and CDR2 sequences are LNHNV and YYDKDF (reference sequence). The V gene lost 1 base and the J gene lost 8 bases, with 12 bases spanning the gap. CDR3 loop: CATSRAGPGDEQFF. The CDR3 DNA reads as TGTGCCACCAGCAGAGCTGGACCGGGGGATGAGCAGTTCTTC.

J is TRBJ1-6 and V is TRBV18, with 8 bases lining up with TRBD1. The CDR3 totals 15 residues. Germline CDR1 KGHSH, CDR2 LQKENI. V lost 3 bases, J lost 10 bases, and 8 bases stayed unmatched. DNA of the CDR3: TGTGCCAGCTCACCGTCGACAGGGGCACAGTCACCCCTCCACTTT. This sequence encodes CASSPSTGAQSPLHF.

The V call is TRBV7-8, the J call TRBJ2-1; 10 nucleotides agree with TRBD2. The CDR3 contains 15 residues. Germline V CDR1 and CDR2: SGHVS, FQNEAQ. After removal of 5 bases from V and 4 bases from J, the junction contained 5 bases not matched to a gene. Written as DNA, the CDR3 is TGTGCCAGCAGCCTTTTTAGCGGGGGGTACAATGAGCAGTTCTTC. This gives the protein CASSLFSGGYNEQFF.

There are a few counts of this clone. This sequence joins TRBV6-6 and TRBJ1-3; weak D call: TRBD1 (5 bases). CDR1 MNHNY and CDR2 SVGAGI come from the germline V gene (reference sequence). The CDR3 is 14 amino acids. V lost 6 bases to trimming and J lost 6 bases, with 15 bases between them. CDR3 sequence reads: CASRDLGTANTIYF. The DNA for the CDR3 is TGTGCCAGCAGGGATCTCGGGACTGCAAACACCATATATTTT.

This clone was recorded once. J is TRBJ2-5 and V is TRBV18, with TRBD2 as a possible D gene (6 bases). CDR1 and CDR2 (germline): KGHSH, LQKENI. The ends were cut back, 3 bases at V and 7 bases at J, with 12 bases in the middle. This CDR3 comprises 13 residues. This CDR3 reads CASSPGGLWTQYF. The CDR3, as DNA: TGTGCCAGCTCACCCGGGGGTCTGTGGACCCAGTACTTC.

The chain uses TRBV4-1 and TRBJ2-4; 8 bases are shared with TRBD2. V lost 0 bases to trimming and J lost 8 bases; unmatched junction nucleotides: 15. This CDR3 contains 18 residues. Per the germline V gene, CDR1 is MGHRA and CDR2 is YSYEKL. This CDR3 is CASSQEPRASGLRDIQYF. CDR3 in DNA: TGCGCCAGCAGCCAAGAACCGAGGGCTAGCGGGCTTAGGGACATTCAGTACTTC.

The rearrangement joins TRBV7-2 to TRBJ1-1, with D unresolved. Deletions cut 5 bases from V and 6 bases from J, with 19 bases between. The CDR3 contains 15 residues. Germline CDR1 is SGHTA and CDR2 is FQGNSA. The CDR3 sequence is CASSPSVQVTAEAFF. The CDR3 bases are TGTGCCAGCAGCCCTAGCGTCCAGGTTACGGCTGAAGCTTTCTTT.

The V gene is TRBV7-2, the J gene TRBJ2-3, with a weak D call TRBD2 (6 bases). This CDR3 comprises 13 residues. Germline V gene sequence: CDR1 SGHTA, CDR2 FQGNSA. Between the trimmed V and J ends, which lost 4 bases and 11 bases, there was a span of 16 bases. For the CDR3, the DNA is TGTGCCAGCAGCTCCGGGATGCGGGGTATGCAGTATTTT. This gives the protein CASSSGMRGMQYF.